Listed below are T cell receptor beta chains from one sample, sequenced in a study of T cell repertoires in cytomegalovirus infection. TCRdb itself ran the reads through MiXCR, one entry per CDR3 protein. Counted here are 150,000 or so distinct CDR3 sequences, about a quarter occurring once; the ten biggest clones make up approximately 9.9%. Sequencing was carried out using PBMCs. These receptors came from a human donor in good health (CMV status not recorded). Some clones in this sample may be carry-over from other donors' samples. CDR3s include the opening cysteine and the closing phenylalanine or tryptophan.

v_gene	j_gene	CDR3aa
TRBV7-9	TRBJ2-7	CASSSSDSYEQYF
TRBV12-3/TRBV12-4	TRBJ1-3	CASSYSSSGNTIYF
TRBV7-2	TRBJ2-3	CASSSGGGTDTQYF
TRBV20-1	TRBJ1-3	CSALTGQMVSGNTIYF
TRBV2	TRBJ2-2	CASSEMADLPGELFF
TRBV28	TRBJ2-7	CASTSGVREQYF
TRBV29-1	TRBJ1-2	CSVGQGESYTF
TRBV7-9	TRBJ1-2	CASSTGQGVAYGYTF
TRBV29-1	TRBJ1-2	CSVDRNYGYTF
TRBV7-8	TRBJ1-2	CASSPFRENYGYTF
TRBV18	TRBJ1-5	CASSPGLDNQPQHF
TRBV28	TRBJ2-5	CASSLRSLGAGETQYF
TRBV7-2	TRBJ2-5	CASSFTSGARETQYF
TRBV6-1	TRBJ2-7	CASRQGPSYEQYF
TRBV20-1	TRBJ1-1	CSASRGRAAEAFF
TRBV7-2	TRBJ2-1	CASSLSGYSSYNEQFF
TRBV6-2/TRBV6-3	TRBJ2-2	CASTRGTSGRTGELFF
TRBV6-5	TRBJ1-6	CASKREKNSPLHF
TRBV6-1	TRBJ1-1	CASSEPGFYTEAFF
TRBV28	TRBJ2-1	CASSWRVSYNEQFF
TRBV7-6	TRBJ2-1	CASSRTSGGMYEQFF
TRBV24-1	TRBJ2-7	CATWTEKDYEQYF
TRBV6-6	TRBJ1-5	CASSTLAGQPQHF
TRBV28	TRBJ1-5	CASSLSQQVIAQPQHF
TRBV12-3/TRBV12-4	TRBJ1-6	CASSPRGVHNSPLHF
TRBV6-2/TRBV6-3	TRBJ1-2	CASSPSDARDRYGYTF